These 15 T cell receptor beta chains originate from one sample sequenced in a study of early T cells in non-severe SARS-CoV-2 infection. Each CDR3 protein is one row after TCRdb ran MiXCR on the 5' RACE reads. Seen here are roughly 28,000 distinct CDR3 sequences, over 5% observed once, and the top ten hold around 2.5%. The source material was whole blood. Receptors were obtained from an adult who was a healthcare worker with PCR-confirmed SARS-CoV-2 infection or an uninfected control (not recorded which).

This clonotype was counted ten times or more. The chain joins TRBV7-3 to TRBJ2-1; unclear D gene. The CDR3 totals 14 residues. CDR1 and CDR2 from the germline V gene are SGHTA and FQGTGA. With 5 bases removed from V and 6 bases from J, the gap between germline ends came to 14 bases. The CDR3 spells CASSLRPRGNEQFF. The CDR3 nucleotides read TGTGCCAGCAGCCTTCGACCGCGAGGCAATGAGCAGTTCTTC.

CDR3 sequence (DNA): TGTGCCAGCAGCCCTACTCAGGACATTTATGGATCACCCCTCCACTTT. Protein: CASSPTQDIYGSPLHF. J is TRBJ1-6 and V is TRBV7-6; tentatively, D is TRBD1 (5 bases). CDR3 length: 16 amino acids. CDR1 and CDR2 from the germline V gene are SGHVS and FNYEAQ. The V and J ends lost 5 bases and 10 bases respectively, with 21 bases between them.

The J gene is TRBJ2-7, the V gene TRBV7-8, with D unresolved. CDR3 length: 13 amino acids. Germline V gene sequence: CDR1 SGHVS, CDR2 FQNEAQ. V lost 1 base to trimming and J lost 4 bases, with 8 bases between them. The CDR3 reads CASSLDWSYEQYF. CDR3 bases: TGTGCCAGCAGCTTAGACTGGTCATACGAGCAGTACTTC.

Many counts were recorded for this clonotype. This chain joins TRBV27 and TRBJ2-7; D perhaps matches TRBD1 (6 bases). V was clipped by 5 bases and J by 2 bases, with 13 bases between them. CDR1 MNHEY and CDR2 SMNVEV come from the germline V gene (reference sequence). The CDR3 covers 14 residues. CDR3 residues: CASSPSRGPYEQYF. DNA of the CDR3: TGTGCCAGCAGTCCCTCCAGGGGTCCCTACGAGCAGTACTTC.

This clonotype appeared many times. J is TRBJ1-2 and V is TRBV13, with 8 nucleotides matching TRBD1. CDR3 length: 13 residues. Trimming removed 5 bases from V and 6 bases from J; junction bases left unmatched: 5. From germline, CDR1 is PRHDT and CDR2 FYEKMQ (reference sequence). In DNA form, the CDR3 reads TGTGCCAGCAGCGCAATGACAGGGGATGGCTACACCTTC. It is translated as CASSAMTGDGYTF.

This sequence joins TRBV20-1 and TRBJ2-7; 7 bases match TRBD1. CDR3 size: 14 residues. CDR1 DFQATT and CDR2 SNEGSKA come from the germline V gene (reference sequence). The V segment lost 0 bases and the J segment 10 bases; nucleotides outside the gene matches: 12. Here the CDR3 reads CSARDSPRTGGQYF. CDR3 DNA: TGCAGTGCTAGAGATAGCCCGCGGACAGGTGGTCAGTACTTC.

This clonotype was recorded many times. The chain is built from TRBV5-1 and TRBJ2-1, with 13 bases fitting TRBD2. The CDR3 has 15 amino acids. Germline trimming cut 0 bases from V and 7 bases from J; bases unmatched to any gene: 1. CDR1 and CDR2 (germline): SGHRS, YFSETQ. The CDR3 loop reads CASSLGTSGRNEQFF. The CDR3 DNA reads TGCGCCAGCAGCTTGGGGACTAGCGGGAGAAATGAGCAGTTCTTC. Full variable domain (remainder filled in from reference TRBV5-1 and TRBJ2-1): KAGVTQTPRYLIKTRGQQVTLSCSPISGHRSVSWYQQTPGQGLQFLFEYFSETQRNKGNFPGRFSGRQFSNSRSEMNVSTLELGDSALYLCASSLGTSGRNEQFFGPGTRLTVL.

This clonotype was counted between two and nine times. The rearrangement links TRBV4-1 to TRBJ2-1; D possibly corresponds to TRBD1 (6 bases). This CDR3 is built from 15 residues. The V end lost 1 base, the J end lost 7 bases, and 14 bases lay between the germline ends. Germline V gives CDR1 MGHRA, CDR2 YSYEKL. Written as DNA, the CDR3 is TGCGCCAGCAGCCAAGGGGACAACCTGGGTAATGAGCAGTTCTTC. As protein: CASSQGDNLGNEQFF.

V gene TRBV5-1 combines with J gene TRBJ2-5; 8 nucleotides line up with TRBD2. Germline CDR1 reads SGHRS; CDR2 reads YFSETQ. Trimming took 7 bases from V and 5 from J; bases not matched to a gene: 10. There are 14 residues in the CDR3. This CDR3 reads CASQPSGTRETQYF. CDR3 DNA sequence: TGCGCCAGCCAACCCTCCGGGACTAGGGAGACCCAGTACTTC. Combining the CDR3 with reference TRBV5-1 and TRBJ2-5 gives the whole variable domain KAGVTQTPRYLIKTRGQQVTLSCSPISGHRSVSWYQQTPGQGLQFLFEYFSETQRNKGNFPGRFSGRQFSNSRSEMNVSTLELGDSALYLCASQPSGTRETQYFGPGTRLLVL.

This clonotype was seen more than once but under ten times. This rearrangement joins TRBV2 to TRBJ2-7; D is unclear. This CDR3 is 12 amino acids long. The germline V gene encodes CDR1 SNHLY and CDR2 FYNNEI. Trimming removed 8 bases from V and 1 base from J, with 9 bases in between. CDR3 amino acids: CASFNRSYEQYF. The CDR3 nucleotides are TGTGCCAGCTTTAACCGTTCCTACGAGCAGTACTTC.

This clonotype occurred many times. The chain carries TRBV7-8 and TRBJ2-7, with 8 bases lining up with TRBD1. V trimming: 4 bases; J trimming: 3 bases; junction bases outside the gene matches: 11. Germline V lookup: CDR1 SGHVS, CDR2 FQNEAQ. There are 16 residues in the CDR3. The CDR3 bases are TGTGCCAGCAGCTCGGCCCCAGGACAGGGACGCTACGAGCAGTACTTC. Translation gives CASSSAPGQGRYEQYF.

This clonotype was seen repeatedly, ten times or more. The rearrangement joins TRBV7-8 to TRBJ1-6; the D gene is possibly TRBD1 (5 bases). Germline V CDR1 and CDR2: SGHVS, FQNEAQ. V was trimmed by 4 bases and J by 5 bases, leaving 12 bases between them. This CDR3 region has 15 residues. The CDR3 bases are TGTGCCAGCAGCTCGTCCCGACAGAATAATTCACCCCTCCACTTT. Translating it yields CASSSSRQNNSPLHF.

This clonotype was counted many times. The chain uses TRBV6-1 and TRBJ2-3, with a weak D call TRBD2 (7 bases). V was trimmed by 6 bases and J by 5 bases, leaving 21 bases between them. Germline V lookup: CDR1 MNHNS, CDR2 SASEGT. The CDR3 runs to 16 residues. The CDR3 DNA reads as TGTGCCAGCAGCCCTACTCCGGGGGGCGGCGGAGATACGCAGTATTTT. This sequence encodes CASSPTPGGGGDTQYF.

The rearrangement joins TRBV24-1 to TRBJ1-1; TRBD1 aligns across 8 bases. The CDR3 sequence is 15 residues long. The J segment lost 0 bases and the V segment lost 5 bases, leaving 4 bases of the junction unmatched. Germline loops: CDR1 KGHDR, CDR2 SFDVKD. The DNA for the CDR3 is TGTGCCACCAGTGCTGGACAGGGCCTGAACACTGAAGCTTTCTTT. Translation: CATSAGQGLNTEAFF.

The table lists this clonotype with many counts. V is TRBV27 and J is TRBJ1-2; TRBD1 aligns across 7 bases. CDR3 size: 13 residues. Germline values: CDR1 MNHEY, CDR2 SMNVEV (reference sequence). V trimming: 10 bases; J trimming: 12 bases; junction bases outside the gene matches: 17. CDR3 sequence reads: CATPTGNSPYHTF. The CDR3 DNA reads TGTGCCACTCCGACAGGGAATTCCCCATATCACACCTTC.